The clone carrying this T cell receptor beta chain appeared once. Its antigen is currently unknown. This sample is part of a study of cytomegalovirus exposure and HLA in healthy donors. Repertoires were generated with immunoSEQ multiplex PCR, while TCRdb's copy carries only in-frame clones and drops some. The table includes about 130,000 clones, 90% to 95% detected once. The V gene end was trimmed by 5 bases and the J gene end by 0 bases; junction bases not matched to a gene: 6. Germline V gene sequence: CDR1 SEHNR, CDR2 FQNEAQ (reference sequence). This CDR3 has 16 residues. Overall study findings and caveats: Reportedly, diagnosis of cytomegalovirus status by the classifier showed high specificity and sensitivity. The majority of TCR sequences were rare, yet some public TCRs appeared in many donors. Three CMV-associated chains were confirmed in vitro to be specific for CMV antigens. It was 150 to 200 TCR beta chains that were listed as cytomegalovirus-associated.

What was sequenced was PBMCs. The sequence came from a woman aged 18-29 years in good health and CMV-seronegative. The rearrangement uses TRBV7-9 and TRBJ2-3, with 9 bases identical to TRBD1. Here the CDR3 DNA reads TGTGCCAGCAGCCCGCGGACAGGGGATAGCACAGATACGCAGTATTTT. The encoded protein is CASSPRTGDSTDTQYF. Supplemented by reference TRBV7-9 and TRBJ2-3, the full variable domain reads DTGVSQNPRHKITKRGQNVTFRCDPISEHNRLYWYRQTLGQGPEFLTYFQNEAQLEKSRLLSDRFSAERPKGSFSTLEIQRTEQGDSAMYLCASSPRTGDSTDTQYFGPGTRLTVL.